The present TCR beta chain was sequenced within a study of T cells in Graves' hyperthyroidism and ophthalmopathy. Study-wide findings and caveats: Most thyroid-expanded clonotypes above 0.001 were also found in blood.

TCR beta CDR3 regions were amplified from RNA transcripts. The TCR CDR3 first-round RT-PCR relied on the HTBI primer set. MiXCR, applied by TCRdb to the multiplex PCR reads, yields one record per CDR3 protein. The sample includes roughly 500,000 distinct CDR3 sequences, 46% of them seen just once. The germline gives CDR1 KGHDR, CDR2 SFDVKD. The CDR3 spans 18 residues. After removal of 3 bases from V and 4 bases from J, the junction contained 13 bases not matched to a gene. As to this clonotype: What it binds is unknown.

This sequence was found in an adult woman with Graves' disease, either hyperthyroidism or ophthalmopathy (not recorded which). The rearrangement joins TRBV24-1 to TRBJ2-5; 10 nucleotides align to TRBD2. The sample taken for sequencing was peripheral blood or thyroid tissue (not recorded which). For the CDR3, the DNA is TGTGCCACCAGTGATGCTACTAGCGGGACGTGGGGGGGAGAGACCCAGTACTTC. Protein sequence: CATSDATSGTWGGETQYF.